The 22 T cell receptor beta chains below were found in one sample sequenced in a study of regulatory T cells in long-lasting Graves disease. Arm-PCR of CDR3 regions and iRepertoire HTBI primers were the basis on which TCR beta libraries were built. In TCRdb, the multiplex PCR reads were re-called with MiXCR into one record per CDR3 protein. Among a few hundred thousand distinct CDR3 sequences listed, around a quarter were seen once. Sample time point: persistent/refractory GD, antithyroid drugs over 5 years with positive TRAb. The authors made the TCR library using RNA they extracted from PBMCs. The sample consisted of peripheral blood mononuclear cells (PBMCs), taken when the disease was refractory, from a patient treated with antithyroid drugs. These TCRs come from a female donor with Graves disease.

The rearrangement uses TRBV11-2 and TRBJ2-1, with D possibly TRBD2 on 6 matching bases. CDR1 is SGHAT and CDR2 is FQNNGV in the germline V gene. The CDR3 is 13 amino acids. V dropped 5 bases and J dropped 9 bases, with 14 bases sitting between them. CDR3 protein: CASSLTWRGEQFF. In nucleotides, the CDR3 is TGTGCCAGCAGCCTGACTTGGCGGGGTGAGCAGTTCTTC.

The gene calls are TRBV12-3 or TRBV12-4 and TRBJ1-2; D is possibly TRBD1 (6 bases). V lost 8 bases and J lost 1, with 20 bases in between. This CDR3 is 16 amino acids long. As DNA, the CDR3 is TGTGCCAGCCTAAAGAGGGGGATTGGGCTTAACTATGGCTACACCTTC. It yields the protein CASLKRGIGLNYGYTF.

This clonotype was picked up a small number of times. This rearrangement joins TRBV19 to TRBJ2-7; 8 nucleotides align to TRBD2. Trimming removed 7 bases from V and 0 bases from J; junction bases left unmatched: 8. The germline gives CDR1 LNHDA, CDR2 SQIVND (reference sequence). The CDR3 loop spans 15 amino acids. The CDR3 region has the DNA TGTGCCAGTACCCTCGGCGCGGGGGGCTCCTACGAGCAGTACTTC. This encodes CASTLGAGGSYEQYF.

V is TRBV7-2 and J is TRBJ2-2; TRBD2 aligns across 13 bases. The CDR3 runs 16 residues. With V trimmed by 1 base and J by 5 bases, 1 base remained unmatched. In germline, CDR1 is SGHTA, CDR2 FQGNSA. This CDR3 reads CASSLVLAGGTGELFF. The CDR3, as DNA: TGTGCCAGCAGCTTAGTACTAGCGGGAGGGACCGGGGAGCTGTTTTTT.

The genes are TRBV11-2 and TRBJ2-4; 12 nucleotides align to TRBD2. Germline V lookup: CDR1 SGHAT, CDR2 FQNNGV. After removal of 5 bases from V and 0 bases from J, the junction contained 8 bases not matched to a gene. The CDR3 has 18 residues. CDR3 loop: CASSDGTSGYRAKNIQYF. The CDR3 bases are TGTGCCAGCAGCGATGGGACTAGCGGGTACCGAGCCAAAAACATTCAGTACTTC.

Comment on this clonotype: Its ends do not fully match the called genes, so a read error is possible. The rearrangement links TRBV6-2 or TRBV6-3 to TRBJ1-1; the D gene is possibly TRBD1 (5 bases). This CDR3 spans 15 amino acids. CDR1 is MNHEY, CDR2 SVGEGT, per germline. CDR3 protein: CASSYSTRVGAEASF. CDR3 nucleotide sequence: TGTGCCAGCAGTTACTCGACCAGGGTAGGGGCTGAAGCTTCCTTT.

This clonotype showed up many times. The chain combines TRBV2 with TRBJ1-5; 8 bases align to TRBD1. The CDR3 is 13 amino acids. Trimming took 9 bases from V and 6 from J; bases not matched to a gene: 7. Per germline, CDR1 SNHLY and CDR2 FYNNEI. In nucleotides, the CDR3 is TGTGCCAGTGGACAGGGAATATTTCAGCCCCAGCATTTT. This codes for CASGQGIFQPQHF.

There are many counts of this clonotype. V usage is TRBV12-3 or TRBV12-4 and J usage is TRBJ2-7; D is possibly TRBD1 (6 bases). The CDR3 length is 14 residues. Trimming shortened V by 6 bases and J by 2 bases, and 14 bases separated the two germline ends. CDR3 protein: CASRRSTGTYEQYF. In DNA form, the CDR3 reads TGTGCCAGCAGGCGCAGCACAGGGACCTACGAGCAGTACTTC.

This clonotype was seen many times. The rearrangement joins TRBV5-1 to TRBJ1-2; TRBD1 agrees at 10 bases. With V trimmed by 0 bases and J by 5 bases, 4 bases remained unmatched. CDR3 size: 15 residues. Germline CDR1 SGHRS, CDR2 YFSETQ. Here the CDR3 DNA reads TGCGCCAGCAGCTTGGACGAGGGACAGGGGTATGGCTACACCTTC. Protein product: CASSLDEGQGYGYTF.

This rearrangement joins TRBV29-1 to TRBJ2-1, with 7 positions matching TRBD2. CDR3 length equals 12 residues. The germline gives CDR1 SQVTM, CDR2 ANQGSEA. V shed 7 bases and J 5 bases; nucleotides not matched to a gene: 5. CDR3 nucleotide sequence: TGCAGCGCCTGGGAGGGCCACAATGAGCAGTTCTTC. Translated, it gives CSAWEGHNEQFF.

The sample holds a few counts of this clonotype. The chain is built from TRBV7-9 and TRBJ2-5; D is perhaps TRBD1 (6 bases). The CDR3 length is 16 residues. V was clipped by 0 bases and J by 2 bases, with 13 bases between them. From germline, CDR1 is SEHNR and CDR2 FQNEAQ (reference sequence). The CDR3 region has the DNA TGTGCCAGCAGCTTAGCCTTGACAGGCCGTCAAGAGACCCAGTACTTC. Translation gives CASSLALTGRQETQYF.

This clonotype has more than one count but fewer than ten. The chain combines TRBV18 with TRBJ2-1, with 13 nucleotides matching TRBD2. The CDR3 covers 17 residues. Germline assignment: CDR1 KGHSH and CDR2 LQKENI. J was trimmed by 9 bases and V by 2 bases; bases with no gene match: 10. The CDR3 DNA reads TGTGCCAGCTCACCAAGGGACCCGGGACTAGCGGGAAGTGAGCAGTTCTTC. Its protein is CASSPRDPGLAGSEQFF.

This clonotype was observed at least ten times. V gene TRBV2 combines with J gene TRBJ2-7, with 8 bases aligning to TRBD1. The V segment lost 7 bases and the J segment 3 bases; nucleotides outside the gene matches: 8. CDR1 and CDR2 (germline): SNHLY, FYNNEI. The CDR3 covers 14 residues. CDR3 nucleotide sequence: TGTGCCAGCACTGCCGGGACAGGACGCTACGAGCAGTACTTC. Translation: CASTAGTGRYEQYF.

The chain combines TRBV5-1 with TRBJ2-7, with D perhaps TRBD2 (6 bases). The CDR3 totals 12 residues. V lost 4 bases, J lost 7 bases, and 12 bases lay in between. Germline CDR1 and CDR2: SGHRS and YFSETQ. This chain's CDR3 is CASSGGLLEQYF. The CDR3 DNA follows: TGCGCCAGCAGCGGGGGACTCCTAGAGCAGTACTTC.

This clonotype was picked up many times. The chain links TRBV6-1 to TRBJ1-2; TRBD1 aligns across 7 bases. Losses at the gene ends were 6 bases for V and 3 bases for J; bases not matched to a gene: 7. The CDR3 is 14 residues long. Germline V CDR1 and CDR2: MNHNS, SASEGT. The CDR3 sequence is CASRPGQSHYGYTF. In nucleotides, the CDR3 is TGTGCCAGCAGGCCGGGACAGAGTCACTATGGCTACACCTTC.

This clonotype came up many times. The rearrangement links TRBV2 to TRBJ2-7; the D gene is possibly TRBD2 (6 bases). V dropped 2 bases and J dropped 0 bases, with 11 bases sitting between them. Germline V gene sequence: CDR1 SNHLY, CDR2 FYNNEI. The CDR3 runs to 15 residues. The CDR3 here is CASSELYGGSYEQYF. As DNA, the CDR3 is TGTGCCAGCAGTGAACTTTACGGGGGCTCCTACGAGCAGTACTTC.

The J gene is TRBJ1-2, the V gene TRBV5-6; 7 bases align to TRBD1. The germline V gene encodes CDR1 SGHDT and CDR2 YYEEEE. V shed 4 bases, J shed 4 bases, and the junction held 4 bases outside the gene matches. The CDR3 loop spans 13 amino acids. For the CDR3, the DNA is TGTGCCAGCAGCAGGGGGCCCCCCTATGGCTACACCTTC. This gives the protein CASSRGPPYGYTF.

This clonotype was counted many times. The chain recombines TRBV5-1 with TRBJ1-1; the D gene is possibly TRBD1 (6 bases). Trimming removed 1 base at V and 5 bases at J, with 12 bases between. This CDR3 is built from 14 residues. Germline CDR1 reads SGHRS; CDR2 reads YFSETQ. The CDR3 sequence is CASSLRAGDTEAFF. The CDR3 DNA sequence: TGCGCCAGCAGCTTGCGGGCAGGGGATACTGAAGCTTTCTTT.

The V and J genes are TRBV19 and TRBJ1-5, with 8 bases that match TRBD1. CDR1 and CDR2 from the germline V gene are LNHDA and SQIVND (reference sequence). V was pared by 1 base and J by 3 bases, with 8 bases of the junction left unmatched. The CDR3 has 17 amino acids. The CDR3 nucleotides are TGTGCCAGTAGTATAGGTTTGCAGGGGGCGAACAATCAGCCCCAGCATTTT. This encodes CASSIGLQGANNQPQHF.

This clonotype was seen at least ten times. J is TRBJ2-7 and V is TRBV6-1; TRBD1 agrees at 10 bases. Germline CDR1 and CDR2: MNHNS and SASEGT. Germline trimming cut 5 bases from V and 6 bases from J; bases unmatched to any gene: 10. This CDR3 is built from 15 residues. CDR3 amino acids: CASSQIGTGAGEQYF. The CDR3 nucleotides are TGTGCCAGCAGTCAAATCGGGACAGGGGCGGGCGAGCAGTACTTC.

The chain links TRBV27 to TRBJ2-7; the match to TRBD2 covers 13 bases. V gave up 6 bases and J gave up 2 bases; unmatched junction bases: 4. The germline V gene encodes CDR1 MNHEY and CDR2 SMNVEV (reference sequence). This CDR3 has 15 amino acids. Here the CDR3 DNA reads TGTGCCAGCAGCACCGGGACTAGCGGGACCTACGAGCAGTACTTC. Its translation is CASSTGTSGTYEQYF.

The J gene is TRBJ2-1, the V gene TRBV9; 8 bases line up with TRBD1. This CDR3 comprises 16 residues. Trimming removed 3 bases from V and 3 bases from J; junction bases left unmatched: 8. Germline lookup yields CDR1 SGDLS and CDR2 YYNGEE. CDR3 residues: CASSATGVGLYNEQFF. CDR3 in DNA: TGTGCCAGCAGCGCGACAGGGGTTGGCCTCTACAATGAGCAGTTCTTC.